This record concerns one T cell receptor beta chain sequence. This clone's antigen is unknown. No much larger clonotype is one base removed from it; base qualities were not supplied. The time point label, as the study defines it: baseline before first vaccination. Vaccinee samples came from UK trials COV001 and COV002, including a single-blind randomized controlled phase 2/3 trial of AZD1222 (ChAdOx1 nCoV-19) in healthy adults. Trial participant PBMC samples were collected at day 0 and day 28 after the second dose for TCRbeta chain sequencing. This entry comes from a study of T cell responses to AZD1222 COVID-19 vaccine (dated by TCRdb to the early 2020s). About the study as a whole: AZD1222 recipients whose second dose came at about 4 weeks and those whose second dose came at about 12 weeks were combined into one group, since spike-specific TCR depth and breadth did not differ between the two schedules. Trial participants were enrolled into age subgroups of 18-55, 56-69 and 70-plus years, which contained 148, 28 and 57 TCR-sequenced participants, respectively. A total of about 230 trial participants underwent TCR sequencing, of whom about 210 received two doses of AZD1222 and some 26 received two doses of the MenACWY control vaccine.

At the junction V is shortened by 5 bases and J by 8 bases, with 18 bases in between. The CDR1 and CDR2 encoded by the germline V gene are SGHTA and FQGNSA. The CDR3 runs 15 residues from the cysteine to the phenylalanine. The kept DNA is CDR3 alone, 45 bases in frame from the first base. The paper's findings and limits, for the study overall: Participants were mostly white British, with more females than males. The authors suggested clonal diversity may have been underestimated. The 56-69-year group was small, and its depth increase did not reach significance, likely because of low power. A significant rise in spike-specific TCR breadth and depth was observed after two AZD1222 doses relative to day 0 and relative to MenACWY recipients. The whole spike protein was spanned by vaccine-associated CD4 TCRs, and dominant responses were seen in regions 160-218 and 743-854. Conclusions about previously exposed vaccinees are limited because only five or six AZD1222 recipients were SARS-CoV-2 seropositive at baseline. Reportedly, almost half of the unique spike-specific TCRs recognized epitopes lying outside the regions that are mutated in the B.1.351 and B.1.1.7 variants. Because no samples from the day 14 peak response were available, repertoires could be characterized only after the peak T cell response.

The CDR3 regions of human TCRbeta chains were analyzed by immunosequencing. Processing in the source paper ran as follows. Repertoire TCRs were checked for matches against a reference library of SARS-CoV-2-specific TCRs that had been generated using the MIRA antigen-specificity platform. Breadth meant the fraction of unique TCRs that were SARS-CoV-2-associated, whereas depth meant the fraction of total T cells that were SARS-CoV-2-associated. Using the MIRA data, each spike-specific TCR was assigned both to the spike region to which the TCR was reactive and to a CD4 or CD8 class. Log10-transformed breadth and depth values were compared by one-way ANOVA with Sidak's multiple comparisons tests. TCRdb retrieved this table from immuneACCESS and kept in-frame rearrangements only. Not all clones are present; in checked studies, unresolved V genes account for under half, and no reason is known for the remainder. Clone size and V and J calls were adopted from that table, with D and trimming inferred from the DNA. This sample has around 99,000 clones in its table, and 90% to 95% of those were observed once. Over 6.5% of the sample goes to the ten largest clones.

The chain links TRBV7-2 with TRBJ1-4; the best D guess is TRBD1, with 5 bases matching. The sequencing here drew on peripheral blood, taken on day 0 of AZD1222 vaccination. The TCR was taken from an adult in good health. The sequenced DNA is TGTGCCAGCAGCCCCTTCGGGGCGTTTGGCGAAAAACTGTTTTTT. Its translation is CASSPFGAFGEKLFF.